This section outlines one TCR beta chain sequence together with its context. In the original workflow: Reference gene primer amplification gave estimated nucleated cell counts. Method: immunoSEQ multiplex PCR; TCRdb's copy keeps in-frame clones and lacks some. V and J calls and clone size are copied from that table; D and trimming were computed from the DNA. The sample yields under 200,000 clones, roughly 83% seen once. This sample was included in a study of blood T cell repertoires in COVID-19. Study context: COVID-19 samples from acute and convalescent phases originated in the United States, Italy and Spain.

The CDR3 runs 18 residues. Germline V CDR1 and CDR2: LGHDT, YNNKEL (reference sequence). V was clipped by 2 bases and J by 0 bases; unmatched bases: 12. The chain is built from TRBV3-1 (or the pseudogene TRBV3-2) and TRBJ2-7, with 8 bases identical to TRBD2. The sequence was obtained from a woman aged 50 to 60 who had recovered from COVID-19. Sequenced input: PBMCs or T cells enriched from blood (not recorded which). The DNA of the CDR3 is TGTGCCAGCAGCCAACACTGCTGTAGCGGGAAGATCTCCTACGAGCAGTACGTC. Protein sequence: CASSQHCCSGKISYEQYV.